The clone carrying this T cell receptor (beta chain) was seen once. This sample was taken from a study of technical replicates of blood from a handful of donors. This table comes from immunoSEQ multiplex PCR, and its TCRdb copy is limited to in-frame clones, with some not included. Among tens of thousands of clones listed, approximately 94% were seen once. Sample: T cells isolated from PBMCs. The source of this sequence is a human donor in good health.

The CDR3 region is CASSSGSVMNTEAFF. The CDR3 nucleotides are TGTGCCAGCAGTTCAGGTAGTGTCATGAACACTGAAGCTTTCTTT. The J gene is TRBJ1-1, the V gene TRBV28; D gene unclear. CDR3 size: 15 residues. The germline V gene has CDR1 MDHEN and CDR2 SYDVKM. V was shortened by 4 bases and J by 0 bases, with 12 bases between the two germline ends.